What follows are 4 T cell receptor beta chains derived from one specimen sequenced in a study of cytomegalovirus exposure and HLA in healthy donors. Sequencing used immunoSEQ multiplex PCR; TCRdb keeps in-frame clones, though not all of them. Here the sample spans around 50,000 clones, 85% to 95% being singletons. Sequenced sample: PBMCs. The receptors originated from a woman under 30 in good health and CMV-seronegative.

V usage is TRBV6-1 and J usage is TRBJ1-4; 9 bases map to TRBD1. Per germline, CDR1 MNHNS and CDR2 SASEGT. The CDR3 is made up of 18 amino acids. The junction had 10 bases not matched to a gene; V was cut back by 3 bases and J by 2 bases. CDR3 in amino acids: CASSEATGGIGTNEKLFF. DNA for the CDR3: TGTGCCAGCAGTGAGGCTACAGGGGGCATAGGGACTAATGAAAAACTGTTTTTT.

The gene calls are TRBV6-1 and TRBJ1-2, with a weak D call TRBD1 (5 bases). This CDR3 has 12 residues. Germline values: CDR1 MNHNS, CDR2 SASEGT. The germline V and J ends were trimmed by 7 bases and 8 bases, with 14 bases remaining between them. CDR3 protein: CASMGGSLGYTF. The CDR3 coding sequence is TGTGCCAGCATGGGGGGTAGCCTGGGCTACACCTTC.

This clone was seen once. The chain employs TRBV9 and TRBJ2-3; 7 bases map to TRBD2. The CDR3 runs to 14 residues. Germline V gives CDR1 SGDLS, CDR2 YYNGEE. Losses at the gene ends were 5 bases for V and 2 bases for J; bases not matched to a gene: 5. This CDR3 is CASRGAGTTDTQYF. Here the CDR3 DNA reads TGTGCCAGCAGGGGAGCGGGGACCACAGATACGCAGTATTTT.

The genes are TRBV6-1 and TRBJ1-1; D gene ambiguous. V shed 2 bases and J shed 2 bases, with 15 bases lying between them. CDR3 length equals 16 residues. Germline assignment: CDR1 MNHNS and CDR2 SASEGT. This CDR3 is CASSEPWANKNTEAFF. DNA of the CDR3: TGTGCCAGCAGTGAACCGTGGGCCAATAAAAACACTGAAGCTTTCTTT.